This passage covers 18 T cell receptor beta chains from one sample sequenced in a study of synovial regulatory T cells in juvenile arthritis. Profiling relied on immunoSEQ multiplex PCR, and the TCRdb table lists in-frame clones only, not all of them. The sample yields about 10,000 clones, of which the top ten take up 0.8% to 0.95%. The sequenced material came from Treg cells from blood. Described subset: remaining (HLA-DR-negative) circulating blood Treg cells. These receptors were taken from a donor aged 2-35 years with juvenile idiopathic arthritis.

This chain uses TRBV19 with TRBJ1-1. CDR1 and CDR2 from the germline V gene are LNHDA and SQIVND (reference sequence). The CDR3 consists of 14 residues. DNA is not recorded here. CDR3 sequence: CASSILRAGTEAFF.

The chain combines TRBV18 with TRBJ1-2; without DNA, the TCRdb call of TRBD1 cannot be checked. Per germline, CDR1 KGHSH and CDR2 LQKENI. The CDR3 covers 14 residues. The DNA sequence is not available. The CDR3 sequence is CASSSGQGAGGYTF. The full variable domain, in which reference TRBV18 and TRBJ1-2 provide the parts outside the CDR3, is NAGVMQNPRHLVRRRGQEARLRCSPMKGHSHVYWYRQLPEEGLKFMVYLQKENIIDESGMPKERFSAEFPKEGPSILRIQQVVRGDSAAYFCASSSGQGAGGYTFGSGTRLTVV.

This rearrangement joins TRBV19 to TRBJ2-1. Per germline, CDR1 LNHDA and CDR2 SQIVND (reference sequence). The CDR3 sequence is 13 residues long. No DNA was logged. CDR3: CASSAPLFNEQFF.

The rearrangement joins TRBV5-6 to TRBJ1-2; absent DNA, TCRdb's TRBD1 call cannot be checked. The CDR3 contains 14 residues. The DNA sequence is not available. Germline loops: CDR1 SGHDT, CDR2 YYEEEE. CDR3 loop: CASSSGTGSYGYTF.

This chain uses TRBV19 with TRBJ1-4; the TCRdb call, TRBD1, lacks DNA for checking. Germline CDR1 reads LNHDA; CDR2 reads SQIVND (reference sequence). This CDR3 is 16 amino acids long. A DNA sequence was not provided. CDR3 sequence: CASSRRLPDRNEKLFF.

The V gene is TRBV9, the J gene TRBJ2-2; TCRdb names TRBD2, which stays unverified in the absence of DNA. The germline CDR1 and CDR2 sequences are SGDLS and YYNGEE. This CDR3 spans 16 amino acids. The nucleotide record is missing. The CDR3 region is CASSAVAGVGTGELFF.

The chain has TRBV7-9 and TRBJ2-7; TCRdb designates TRBD2, a call that cannot be tested without DNA. The length of the CDR3 is 18 residues. Only the protein sequence is given. Germline V gives CDR1 SEHNR, CDR2 FQNEAQ (reference sequence). Here the CDR3 reads CASSLSWAGAGDSYEQYF. Complete variable domain (other parts from reference TRBV7-9 and TRBJ2-7): DTGVSQNPRHKITKRGQNVTFRCDPISEHNRLYWYRQTLGQGPEFLTYFQNEAQLEKSRLLSDRFSAERPKGSFSTLEIQRTEQGDSAMYLCASSLSWAGAGDSYEQYFGPGTRLTVT.

This chain uses TRBV15 with TRBJ1-5; TCRdb returns TRBD1, unconfirmable since there is no DNA. Germline CDR1 is LNHNV and CDR2 is YYDKDF (reference sequence). This CDR3 region has 15 residues. The coding DNA is unavailable. CDR3 region: CATRQSGTGSQPQHF.

The V call is TRBV4-1, the J call TRBJ2-1; without DNA, the TCRdb call of TRBD2 cannot be checked. Germline V gives CDR1 MGHRA, CDR2 YSYEKL. The CDR3 is made up of 15 amino acids. No DNA is given. This CDR3 is CASSRGGENGDEQFF.

This clone counts as medium-sized (0.01 to 0.1%) by frequency. The rearrangement links TRBV2 to TRBJ2-7; TCRdb's D call, TRBD1, is unchecked because there is no DNA. The CDR3 sequence is 17 residues long. The nucleotide record is missing. Germline CDR1 SNHLY, CDR2 FYNNEI. Here the CDR3 reads CASSDITGLLATYEQYF.

This chain links TRBV5-1 with TRBJ2-7; as DNA is missing, the TRBD2 call by TCRdb cannot be tested. The CDR3 is 17 amino acids. There is no recorded DNA. The germline CDR1 and CDR2 sequences are SGHRS and YFSETQ. Here the CDR3 reads CASSERLAGWGAYEQYF.

This rearrangement joins TRBV5-6 to TRBJ2-4. Germline V CDR1 and CDR2: SGHDT, YYEEEE. This CDR3 spans 15 amino acids. No DNA appears here. CDR3 region: CASSYRLVAKNIQYF.

This chain joins TRBV7-9 and TRBJ1-2; absent DNA, TCRdb's TRBD1 call cannot be checked. Germline loops: CDR1 SEHNR, CDR2 FQNEAQ (reference sequence). The CDR3 runs to 14 residues. This entry has no DNA. The CDR3 protein is CASSSTGMDYGYTF.

The chain has TRBV14 and TRBJ2-3. Germline assignment: CDR1 SGHDN and CDR2 FVKESK. The CDR3 contains 13 residues. No nucleotide data were recorded. This CDR3 is CASSQEVRSTQYF.

The J gene is TRBJ2-7, the V gene TRBV21-1; TCRdb's D call of TRBD2 is untestable without DNA. TRBV21-1 is termed a pseudogene. The CDR3 covers 13 residues. The DNA sequence is not available. The CDR3: CASSSNREGGQYF.

CDR3 residues: CASSIPQGIKNTEAFF. This sequence joins TRBV19 and TRBJ1-1; TCRdb indicates TRBD1, and absent DNA this call remains unverified. Germline V gene data show CDR1 as LNHDA and CDR2 as SQIVND (reference sequence). The CDR3 runs 16 residues. No DNA has been recorded.

The CDR3 sequence: CASSPRQGLGYEQYF. This chain links TRBV19 with TRBJ2-7; TCRdb's D call, TRBD1, is unchecked because there is no DNA. The germline gives CDR1 LNHDA, CDR2 SQIVND (reference sequence). CDR3 length: 15 residues. DNA is not on record.

The chain is built from TRBV28 and TRBJ2-7. The CDR3 has 17 residues. DNA is not on record. The germline V gene encodes CDR1 MDHEN and CDR2 SYDVKM. The CDR3 loop is CASSLAYVWREPYEQYF.